What follows are 8 T cell receptor beta chains derived from one specimen sequenced in a study of T cell clonality in common variable immunodeficiency. Using immunoSEQ multiplex PCR, the repertoire was profiled, and TCRdb retains in-frame clones only, with some absent. This sample carries about 52,000 clones, none of them present only once. The sample consisted of peripheral blood mononuclear cells. The receptors were sampled from a person aged 18 to 75 in good health.

The table lists this clone with many counts. The chain's CDR3 is CASSLNRDGIQYF. The covered CDR3 bases are TGTGCCAGCAGCTTAAACAGGGATGGCATT. This rearrangement joins TRBV5-8 to TRBJ2-4; weak D call: TRBD1 (6 bases). The read ends 3 residues shy of where the CDR3 ends; the end is completed using the germline J gene. V lost 2 bases and J 9 bases, leaving 12 bases between the germline ends. The CDR3 totals 13 residues. In germline, CDR1 is SGHTS, CDR2 YDEGEE.

At least ten counts were recorded for this clone. Read sequence stops 3 residues before the CDR3 end, and the germline J gene provides the missing end. V gene TRBV6-2 or TRBV6-3 combines with J gene TRBJ2-1; D possibly corresponds to TRBD2 (7 bases). The CDR3 extends over 17 amino acids. Trimming shortened V by 7 bases and J by 2 bases, and 21 bases separated the two germline ends. CDR1 and CDR2 (germline): MNHEY, SVGEGT. The CDR3 loop reads CASTLRGGKGTYNEQFF. The CDR3 bases that were read are TGTGCCAGCACCCTTAGGGGGGGAAAGGGAACCTACAATGAG.

This clone was counted ten times or more. The sequence runs out 3 residues before the end of the CDR3; the remainder is reconstructed from the germline J gene. The rearrangement links TRBV5-1 to TRBJ2-3, with D perhaps TRBD2 (5 bases). The CDR3 extends over 15 amino acids. Germline CDR1 reads SGHRS; CDR2 reads YFSETQ. Trimming took 4 bases from V and 0 from J, leaving 12 bases between them. The sequenced part of the CDR3 DNA is TGCGCCAGCAGCGGCACGGGGTCTAGCACAGATACG. Amino acids: CASSGTGSSTDT. The entire CDR3 protein reads CASSGTGSSTDTQYF.

With respect to this clone: The read terminates 3 residues ahead of where the CDR3 ends, so the germline J gene completes it. The chain employs TRBV2 and TRBJ2-4; 9 bases match TRBD1. Germline V gives CDR1 SNHLY, CDR2 FYNNEI. The CDR3 runs to 15 residues. Unmatched junction bases numbered 6, after V lost 4 bases and J lost 5 bases. The chain's CDR3 is CASSGQGGRENIQYF. CDR3 DNA (partial): TGTGCCAGCAGTGGACAGGGGGGGCGCGAAAACATT.

This clone showed up many times. The read terminates 3 residues before the CDR3 end, so the remaining end is supplied by the germline J gene. V is TRBV2 and J is TRBJ2-2; possibly TRBD1 for D (6 bases). The CDR3 is 13 residues long. Trimming took 6 bases from V and 5 from J, leaving 10 bases between them. From germline, CDR1 is SNHLY and CDR2 FYNNEI. Incomplete CDR3 DNA: TGTGCCAGCAGGATACAGGGAACCGGGGAG. Translating gives CASRIQGTGE. The whole CDR3 region reads CASRIQGTGELFF.

This clone has a count of ten or more. The CDR3 is cut off 3 residues early in the read; its end comes from the germline J gene. This sequence joins TRBV5-1 and TRBJ2-5, with 8 positions matching TRBD2. Per germline, CDR1 SGHRS and CDR2 YFSETQ. J lost 2 bases, V lost 7 bases, and 13 bases had no gene match. This CDR3 has 16 amino acids. CDR3 DNA (partial): TGCGCCAGCTATACCAGGGGACCTAGCGGGCAAGAGACC. Translating it yields CASYTRGPSGQET. The CDR3 as a whole reads CASYTRGPSGQETQYF. Using reference TRBV5-1 and TRBJ2-5 for the parts outside the CDR3, the full variable domain is KAGVTQTPRYLIKTRGQQVTLSCSPISGHRSVSWYQQTPGQGLQFLFEYFSETQRNKGNFPGRFSGRQFSNSRSEMNVSTLELGDSALYLCASYTRGPSGQETQYFGPGTRLLVL.

As to this clone: The read is 3 residues too short to cover the CDR3 end, so that end is filled in from the germline J gene. The chain couples TRBV4-2 to TRBJ2-5; TRBD2 matches at 8 bases. V trimming: 4 bases; J trimming: 1 base; junction bases outside the gene matches: 8. CDR3 length equals 16 residues. Germline V gives CDR1 LGHNA, CDR2 YNFKEQ. The sequenced CDR3 bases are TGTGCCAGCAGCCCAAACGGGGGGGGCTTCCAAGAGACC. Residues: CASSPNGGGFQET. The CDR3 as a whole reads CASSPNGGGFQETQYF.

This clone was counted many times. The CDR3 is cut off 3 residues early in the read; its end comes from the germline J gene. The rearrangement joins TRBV20-1 to TRBJ1-5, with D possibly matching TRBD1 (5 bases). V shed 6 bases and J shed 8 bases, with 17 bases lying between them. This CDR3 region has 13 residues. CDR1 and CDR2 (germline): DFQATT, SNEGSKA (reference sequence). CDR3 bases read: TGCAGTGCCCCCCGGTCCCTAGGGGAGCCC. Protein product: CSAPRSLGEP. The full-length CDR3 reads as CSAPRSLGEPQHF.